This passage covers 5 T cell receptor beta chains from one sample sequenced in a study of vaccination and CD4 T cells after COVID-19. The treatment was: roughly nine-day PBMC culture with coronavirus spike peptide pools or control peptides (ViraFEST assay). The Oncomine TCR Beta short-read assay sequenced DNA from cultured CD4+ T cells. TCRdb recomputed calls from the PCR reads with MiXCR, one row per CDR3 protein. This table holds about 17,000 distinct CDR3 sequences, roughly three fifths found once. These receptors lack a known antigen. Material: CD4+ T cells from blood, cultured in vitro, obtained after SARS-CoV-2 vaccination. The receptors stem from a human donor who had recovered from COVID-19.

In nucleotides, the CDR3 is TGTGCCACCAGCAGAGAAGAGGCGACAGGATGGAGCTCTGGGGCCAACGTCCTGACTTTC. Translation gives CATSREEATGWSSGANVLTF. V usage is TRBV15 and J usage is TRBJ2-6; D might be TRBD1 (6 bases). This CDR3 is built from 20 residues. Trimming took 0 bases from V and 0 from J, leaving 18 bases between them. CDR1 and CDR2 (germline): LNHNV, YYDKDF (reference sequence).

This sequence joins TRBV6-1 and TRBJ2-3; D possibly corresponds to TRBD2 (6 bases). Germline loops: CDR1 MNHNS, CDR2 SASEGT. Trimming pared 0 bases from V and 0 bases from J, leaving 10 bases between. There are 16 residues in the CDR3. The CDR3 protein is CASSEARGISTDTQYF. The CDR3 bases are TGTGCCAGCAGTGAAGCGCGGGGAATCAGCACAGATACGCAGTATTTT.

The chain joins TRBV24-1 to TRBJ2-3, with 9 positions matching TRBD2. This CDR3 comprises 20 residues. The germline V gene has CDR1 KGHDR and CDR2 SFDVKD. Germline trimming cut 0 bases from V and 2 bases from J; bases unmatched to any gene: 14. The CDR3 sequence: CATSDLQIGASGEDTDTQYF. The CDR3 bases are TGTGCCACCAGTGATTTGCAAATAGGAGCTAGCGGGGAAGACACAGATACGCAGTATTTT.

The V call is TRBV11-3, the J call TRBJ2-1, with D unclear. This CDR3 comprises 17 residues. The ends were cut back, 0 bases at V and 6 bases at J, with 18 bases in the middle. The germline CDR1 and CDR2 sequences are SGHNT and YENEEA. The CDR3 DNA reads as TGTGCCAGCAGCTTAGATAACCGTTTAGTCGGCGCCAATGAGCAGTTCTTC. It specifies CASSLDNRLVGANEQFF.

The V call is TRBV27, the J call TRBJ1-6; possibly TRBD1 for D (6 bases). Germline assignment: CDR1 MNHEY and CDR2 SMNVEV (reference sequence). V was shortened by 3 bases and J by 8 bases, with 20 bases between the two germline ends. This CDR3 is built from 17 residues. The CDR3 spells CASSFQPAGGMYSPLHF. The CDR3 DNA follows: TGTGCCAGCAGTTTCCAGCCCGCCGGGGGCATGTATTCACCCCTCCACTTT.